This T cell receptor beta chain comes out of a study of identical twins. Whole-study findings and limits: Shared out-of-frame alpha sequences (those common to twins) showed excess low generation probability. With abundant cord blood beta clonotypes, insertions were fewer; memory repertoires showed no such pattern.

In TCRdb, the 5' RACE reads were re-called with MiXCR into one record per CDR3 protein. The data contain approximately 700,000 distinct CDR3 sequences, around 6% of them singletons. There were only healthy Caucasians among the donors. CDR3 length: 15 residues. V trimming: 8 bases; J trimming: 4 bases; junction bases outside the gene matches: 12. This clonotype was observed at least ten times. No antigen is known for it. The TCR comes from a man younger than 35 in good health. Sequencing input: naive T cells sorted from blood. This rearrangement joins TRBV12-3 or TRBV12-4 to TRBJ1-2, with TRBD1 matching over 8 bases. The CDR3, as DNA: TGTGCCAGCCGGAGGACAGGGAAGGGTTCCTATGGCTACACCTTC. Residues: CASRRTGKGSYGYTF.